This paragraph reports one T cell receptor (beta chain). Study processing details: Reference gene primer amplification gave nucleated cell count estimates. Produced via immunoSEQ multiplex PCR; TCRdb's table is partial and in-frame only. For V, J and clone size, that table is used; D and trimming come from the DNA. The sample carries under 200,000 clones, less than 90% recorded once. The sample originates from a study of blood T cell repertoires in COVID-19. Study summary: COVID-19 samples, acute and convalescent, were from the United States, Italy and Spain. T cells, B-cell-depleted T cells, or PBMCs supplied cDNA or gDNA.

V lost 0 bases and J 11 bases, leaving 14 bases between the germline ends. The CDR3 contains 13 residues. In germline, CDR1 is LGHNA, CDR2 YSLEER. The chain joins TRBV4-3 to TRBJ2-7; TRBD2 might be the D (5 bases). Sequencing used peripheral blood. This clonotype was sampled from a woman aged 60 to 75 with COVID-19, enrolled during active disease. CDR3 sequence (DNA): TGCGCCAGCAGCCAAGATCCTCTAGCTGGCGAGTACTTC. The encoded protein is CASSQDPLAGEYF.